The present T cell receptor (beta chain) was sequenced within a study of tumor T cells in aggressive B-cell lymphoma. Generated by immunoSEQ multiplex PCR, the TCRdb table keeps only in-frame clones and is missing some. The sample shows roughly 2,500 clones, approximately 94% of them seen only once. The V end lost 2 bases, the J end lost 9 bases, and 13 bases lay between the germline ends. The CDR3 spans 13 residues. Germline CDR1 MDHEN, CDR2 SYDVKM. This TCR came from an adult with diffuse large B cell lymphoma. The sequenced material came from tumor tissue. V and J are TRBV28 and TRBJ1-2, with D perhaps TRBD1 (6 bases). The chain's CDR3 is CASSLAGARSYTF. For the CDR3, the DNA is TGTGCCAGCAGTTTAGCAGGGGCCAGGAGCTACACCTTC.